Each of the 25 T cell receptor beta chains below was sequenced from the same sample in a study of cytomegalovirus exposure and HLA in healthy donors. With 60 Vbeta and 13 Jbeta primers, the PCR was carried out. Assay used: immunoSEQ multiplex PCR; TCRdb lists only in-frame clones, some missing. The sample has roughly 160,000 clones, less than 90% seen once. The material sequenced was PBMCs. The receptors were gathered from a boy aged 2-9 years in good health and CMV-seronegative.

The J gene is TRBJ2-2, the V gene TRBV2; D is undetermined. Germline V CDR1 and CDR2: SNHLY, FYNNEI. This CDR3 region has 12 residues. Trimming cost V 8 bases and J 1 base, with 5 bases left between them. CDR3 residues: CASSGNTGELFF. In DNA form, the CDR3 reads TGTGCCAGCTCAGGGAACACCGGGGAGCTGTTTTTT.

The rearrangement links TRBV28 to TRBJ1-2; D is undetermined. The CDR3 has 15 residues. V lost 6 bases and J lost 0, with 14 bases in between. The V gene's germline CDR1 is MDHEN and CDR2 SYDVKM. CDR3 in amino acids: CASRASGGANYGYTF. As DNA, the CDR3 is TGTGCCAGCAGGGCGTCTGGCGGGGCTAACTATGGCTACACCTTC.

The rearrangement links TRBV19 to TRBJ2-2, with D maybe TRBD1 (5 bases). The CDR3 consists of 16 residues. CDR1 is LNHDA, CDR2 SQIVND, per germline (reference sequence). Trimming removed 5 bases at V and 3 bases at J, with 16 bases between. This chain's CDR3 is CASSYQGIKDTGELFF. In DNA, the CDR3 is TGTGCCAGTAGTTATCAGGGAATCAAAGACACCGGGGAGCTGTTTTTT.

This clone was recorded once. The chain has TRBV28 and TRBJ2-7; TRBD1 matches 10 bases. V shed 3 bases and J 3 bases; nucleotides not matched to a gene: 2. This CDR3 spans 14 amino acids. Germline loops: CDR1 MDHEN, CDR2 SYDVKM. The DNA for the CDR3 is TGTGCCAGCAGTTTTGGGACAGGGGACTACGAGCAGTACTTC. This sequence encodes CASSFGTGDYEQYF. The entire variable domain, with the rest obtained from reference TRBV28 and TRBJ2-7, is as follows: DVKVTQSSRYLVKRTGEKVFLECVQDMDHENMFWYRQDPGLGLRLIYFSYDVKMKEKGDIPEGYSVSREKKERFSLILESASTNQTSMYLCASSFGTGDYEQYFGPGTRLTVT.

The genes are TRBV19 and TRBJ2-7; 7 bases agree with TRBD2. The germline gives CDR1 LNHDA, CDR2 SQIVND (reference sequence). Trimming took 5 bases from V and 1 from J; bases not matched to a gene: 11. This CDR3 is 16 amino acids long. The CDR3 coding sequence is TGTGCCAGTAGTCAAAGCGGGACTCCTCCTTCCTACGAGCAGTACTTC. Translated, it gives CASSQSGTPPSYEQYF.

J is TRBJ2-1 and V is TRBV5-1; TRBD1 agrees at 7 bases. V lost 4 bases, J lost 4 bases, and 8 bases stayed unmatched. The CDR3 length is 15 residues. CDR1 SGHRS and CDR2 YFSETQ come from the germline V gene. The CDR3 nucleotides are TGCGCCAGCAGCGGGGGACAGAATGGGTACAATGAGCAGTTCTTC. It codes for CASSGGQNGYNEQFF. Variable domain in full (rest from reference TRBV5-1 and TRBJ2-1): KAGVTQTPRYLIKTRGQQVTLSCSPISGHRSVSWYQQTPGQGLQFLFEYFSETQRNKGNFPGRFSGRQFSNSRSEMNVSTLELGDSALYLCASSGGQNGYNEQFFGPGTRLTVL.

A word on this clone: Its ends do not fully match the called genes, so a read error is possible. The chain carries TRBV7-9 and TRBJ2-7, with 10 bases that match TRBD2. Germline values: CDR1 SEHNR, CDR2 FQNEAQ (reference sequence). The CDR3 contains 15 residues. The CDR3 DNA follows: TGTTCCAGCAGCTCCCCAGCGGGAGGGCCCTACGAGCAGTACTTC. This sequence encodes CSSSSPAGGPYEQYF.

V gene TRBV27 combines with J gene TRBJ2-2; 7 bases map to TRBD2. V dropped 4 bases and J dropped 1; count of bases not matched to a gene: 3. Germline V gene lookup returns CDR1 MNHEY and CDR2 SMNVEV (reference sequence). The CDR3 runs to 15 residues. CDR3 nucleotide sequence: TGTGCCAGCAGTTCCGGGACTATGAACACCGGGGAGCTGTTTTTT. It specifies CASSSGTMNTGELFF.

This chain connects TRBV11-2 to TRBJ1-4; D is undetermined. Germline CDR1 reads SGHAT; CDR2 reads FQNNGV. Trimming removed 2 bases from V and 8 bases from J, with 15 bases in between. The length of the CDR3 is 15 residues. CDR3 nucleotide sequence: TGTGCCAGCAGCTTATTGGTGAGGGTCCAGGAAAAACTGTTTTTT. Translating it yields CASSLLVRVQEKLFF.

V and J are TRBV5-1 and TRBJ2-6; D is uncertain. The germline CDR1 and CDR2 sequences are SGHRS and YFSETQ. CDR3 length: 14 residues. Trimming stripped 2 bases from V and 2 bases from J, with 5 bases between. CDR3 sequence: CASSLTPGANVLTF. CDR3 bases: TGCGCCAGCAGCTTAACACCTGGGGCCAACGTCCTGACTTTC. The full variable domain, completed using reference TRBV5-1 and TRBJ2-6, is KAGVTQTPRYLIKTRGQQVTLSCSPISGHRSVSWYQQTPGQGLQFLFEYFSETQRNKGNFPGRFSGRQFSNSRSEMNVSTLELGDSALYLCASSLTPGANVLTFGAGSRLTVL.

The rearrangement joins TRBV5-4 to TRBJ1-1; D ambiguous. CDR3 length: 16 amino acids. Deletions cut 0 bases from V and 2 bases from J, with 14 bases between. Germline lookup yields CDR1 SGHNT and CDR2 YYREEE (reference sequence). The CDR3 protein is CASSLARQTTNTEAFF. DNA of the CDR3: TGTGCCAGCAGCTTGGCGCGACAAACAACTAACACTGAAGCTTTCTTT.

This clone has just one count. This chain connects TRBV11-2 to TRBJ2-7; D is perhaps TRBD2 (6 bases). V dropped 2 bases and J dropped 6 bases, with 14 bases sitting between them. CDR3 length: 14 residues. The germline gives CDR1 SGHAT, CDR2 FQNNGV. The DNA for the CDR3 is TGTGCCAGCAGCTTACGTGGGGGAGCGGGCGAGCAGTACTTC. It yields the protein CASSLRGGAGEQYF.

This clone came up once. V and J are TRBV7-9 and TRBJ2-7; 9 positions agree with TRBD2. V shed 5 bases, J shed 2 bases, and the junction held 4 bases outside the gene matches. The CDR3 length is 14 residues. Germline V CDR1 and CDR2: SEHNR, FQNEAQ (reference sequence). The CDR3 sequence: CASSGGTSPYEQYF. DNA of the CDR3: TGTGCCAGCAGCGGCGGGACTAGCCCCTACGAGCAGTACTTC.

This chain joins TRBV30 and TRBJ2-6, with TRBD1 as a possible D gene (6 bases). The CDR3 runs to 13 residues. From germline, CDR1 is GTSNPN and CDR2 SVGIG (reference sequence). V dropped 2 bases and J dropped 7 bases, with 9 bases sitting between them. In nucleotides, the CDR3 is TGTGCCTGGAGTCCCGGGACAGCCAACGTCCTGACTTTC. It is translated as CAWSPGTANVLTF.

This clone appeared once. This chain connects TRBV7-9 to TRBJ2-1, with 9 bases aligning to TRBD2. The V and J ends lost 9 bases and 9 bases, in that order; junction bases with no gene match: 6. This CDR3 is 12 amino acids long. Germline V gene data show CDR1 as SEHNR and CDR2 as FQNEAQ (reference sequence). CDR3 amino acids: CASEREDSEQFF. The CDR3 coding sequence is TGTGCCAGTGAGCGGGAGGACAGTGAGCAGTTCTTC.

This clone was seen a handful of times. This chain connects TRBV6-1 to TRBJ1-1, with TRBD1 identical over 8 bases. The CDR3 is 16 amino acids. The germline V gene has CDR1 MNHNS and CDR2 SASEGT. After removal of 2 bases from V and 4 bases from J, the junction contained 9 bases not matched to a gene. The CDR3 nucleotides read TGTGCCAGCAGTGAACCAAAAACAACAGGGGGCACTGAAGCTTTCTTT. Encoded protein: CASSEPKTTGGTEAFF.

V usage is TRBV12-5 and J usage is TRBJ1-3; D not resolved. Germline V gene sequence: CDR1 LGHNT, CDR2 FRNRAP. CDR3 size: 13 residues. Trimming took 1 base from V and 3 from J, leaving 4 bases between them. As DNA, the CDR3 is TGTGCTAGTGGTTTGGAGAGTGGAAACACCATATATTTT. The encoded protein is CASGLESGNTIYF.

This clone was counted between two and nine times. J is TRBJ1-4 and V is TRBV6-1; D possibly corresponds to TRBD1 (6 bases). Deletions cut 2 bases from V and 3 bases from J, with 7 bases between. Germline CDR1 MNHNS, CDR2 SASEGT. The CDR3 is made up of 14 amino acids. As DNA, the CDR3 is TGTGCCAGCAGTGAACAGGGGTCTAATGAAAAACTGTTTTTT. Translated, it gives CASSEQGSNEKLFF.

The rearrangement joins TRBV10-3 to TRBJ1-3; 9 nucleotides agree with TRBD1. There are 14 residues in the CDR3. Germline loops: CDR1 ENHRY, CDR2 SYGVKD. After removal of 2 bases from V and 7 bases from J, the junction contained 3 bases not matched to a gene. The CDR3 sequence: CAISEDRGGNTIYF. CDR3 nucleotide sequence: TGTGCCATCAGTGAGGACAGGGGGGGGAACACCATATATTTT.

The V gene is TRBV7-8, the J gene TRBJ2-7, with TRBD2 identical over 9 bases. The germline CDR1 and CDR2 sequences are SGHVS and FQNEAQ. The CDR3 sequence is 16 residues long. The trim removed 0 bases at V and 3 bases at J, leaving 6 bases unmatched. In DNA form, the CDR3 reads TGTGCCAGCAGCTTAGCCGGCGGGAGGGCCTTCTACGAGCAGTACTTC. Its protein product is CASSLAGGRAFYEQYF.

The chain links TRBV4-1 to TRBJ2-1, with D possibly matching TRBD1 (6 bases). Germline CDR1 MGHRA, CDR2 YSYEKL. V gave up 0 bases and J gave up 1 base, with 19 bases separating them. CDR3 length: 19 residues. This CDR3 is CASSQDFWERGSSYNEQFF. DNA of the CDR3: TGCGCCAGCAGCCAAGACTTCTGGGAGAGGGGGAGTTCCTACAATGAGCAGTTCTTC.

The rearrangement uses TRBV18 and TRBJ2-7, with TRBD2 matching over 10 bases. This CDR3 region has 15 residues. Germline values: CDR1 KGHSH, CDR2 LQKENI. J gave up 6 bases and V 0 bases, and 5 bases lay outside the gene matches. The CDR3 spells CASSPPVASGSEQYF. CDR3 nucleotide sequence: TGTGCCAGCTCACCACCCGTGGCTAGCGGGAGCGAGCAGTACTTC. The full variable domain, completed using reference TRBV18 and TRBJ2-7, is NAGVMQNPRHLVRRRGQEARLRCSPMKGHSHVYWYRQLPEEGLKFMVYLQKENIIDESGMPKERFSAEFPKEGPSILRIQQVVRGDSAAYFCASSPPVASGSEQYFGPGTRLTVT.

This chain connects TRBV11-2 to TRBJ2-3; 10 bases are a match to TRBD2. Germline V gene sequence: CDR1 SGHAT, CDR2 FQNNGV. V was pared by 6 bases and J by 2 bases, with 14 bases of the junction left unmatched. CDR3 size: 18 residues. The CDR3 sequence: CASRLPPPSGSSTDTQYF. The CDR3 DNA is TGTGCCAGCAGGTTACCCCCCCCTAGCGGGAGTTCCACAGATACGCAGTATTTT.

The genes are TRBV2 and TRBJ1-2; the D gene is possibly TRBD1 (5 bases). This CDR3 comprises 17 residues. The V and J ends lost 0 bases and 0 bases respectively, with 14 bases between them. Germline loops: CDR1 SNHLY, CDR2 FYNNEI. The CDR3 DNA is TGTGCCAGCAGTGAAGCGCTTCAAGGGGCAGCTAACTATGGCTACACCTTC. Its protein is CASSEALQGAANYGYTF.

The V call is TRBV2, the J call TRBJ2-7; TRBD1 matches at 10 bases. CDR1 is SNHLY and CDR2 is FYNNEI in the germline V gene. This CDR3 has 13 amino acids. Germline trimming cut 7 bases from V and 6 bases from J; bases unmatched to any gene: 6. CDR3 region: CASKGTGVFEQYF. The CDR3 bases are TGTGCCAGCAAAGGGACAGGGGTTTTCGAGCAGTACTTC.